This TCR beta chain is drawn from a study of blood T cell repertoires in COVID-19. Study-level information: Collection of acute and convalescent COVID-19 samples took place in the United States, Italy and Spain. The analysed material was cDNA or gDNA that came from T cells, B-cell-depleted T cells, or PBMCs.

In the original workflow: Using reference gene primer amplification, nucleated cell counts were estimated. Using immunoSEQ multiplex PCR, the repertoire was profiled, and TCRdb retains in-frame clones only, with some absent. D and trimming come from the DNA, and the V and J calls and clone size come from that table. The sample contains 70,000 to 95,000 clones, more than 65% of which appear only once. The ends lost 5 bases at V and 6 bases at J; junction bases unmatched: 10. CDR1 SEHNR and CDR2 FQNEAQ come from the germline V gene (reference sequence). The CDR3 spans 15 residues. The rearrangement uses TRBV7-9 and TRBJ1-5; 7 positions match TRBD1. This TCR came from a human donor in a cohort sampled during active COVID-19. The sequenced sample consisted of peripheral blood. The CDR3 here is CASSREQGIGQPQHF. The DNA of the CDR3 is TGTGCCAGCAGCCGCGAACAGGGGATCGGTCAGCCCCAGCATTTT.